One sample yielded the 4 T cell receptor beta chains listed below, sequenced in a study of T cell repertoires in aging, cancer and after chemotherapy. Amplification of TCR beta used genomic DNA extracted from peripheral blood. Multiplex touch-down PCR with TRB-A/B primers amplified rearranged V-D-J TRB sequences. TCRdb called the multiplex PCR reads again in MiXCR, with one record for every CDR3 protein. This table has around 2,000 distinct CDR3 sequences, approximately 15% appearing once. Material for sequencing was blood. All receptors derive from a human donor with a solid tumor.

This clonotype was counted between two and nine times. This chain joins TRBV28 and TRBJ2-7; possible D gene TRBD2, 6 bases. Germline-derived CDR1 and CDR2 are MDHEN and SYDVKM. Trimming left V 1 base short and J 3 bases short, with 13 bases between. This CDR3 comprises 15 residues. The CDR3 DNA sequence: TGTGCCAGCAGTTTATCGAGCGGGCCGGGCTACGAGCAGTACTTC. Its translation: CASSLSSGPGYEQYF.

This clonotype came up a few times. CDR3 in amino acids: CASSLAGDQPQHF. CDR3 nucleotides: TGCGCCAGCAGCTTGGCCGGGGATCAGCCCCAGCATTTT. The chain carries TRBV5-1 and TRBJ1-5; D call uncertain. This CDR3 spans 13 amino acids. Germline-derived CDR1 and CDR2 are SGHRS and YFSETQ. The V and J ends lost 0 bases and 5 bases respectively, with 6 bases between them.

By frequency in the sample, this clonotype is medium-sized. The chain employs TRBV27 and TRBJ2-3; the match to TRBD2 covers 7 bases. J was trimmed by 0 bases and V by 2 bases; bases with no gene match: 2. Germline values: CDR1 MNHEY, CDR2 SMNVEV (reference sequence). The CDR3 contains 15 residues. The CDR3 region has the DNA TGTGCCAGCAGTTTAGCGGGAGAGAGCACAGATACGCAGTATTTT. Translating gives CASSLAGESTDTQYF.

By its share, this clonotype is large. This chain links TRBV19 with TRBJ2-1, with D perhaps TRBD1 (5 bases). The germline V gene encodes CDR1 LNHDA and CDR2 SQIVND (reference sequence). V was clipped by 1 base and J by 4 bases, with 8 bases between them. This CDR3 region has 14 residues. In DNA form, the CDR3 reads TGTGCCAGTAGTATAGGACAGTATTACAATGAGCAGTTCTTC. As protein: CASSIGQYYNEQFF.